This T cell receptor (beta chain) was found in a study of STAT5B mutations in CD4+ large granular lymphocyte leukemia. Healthy controls were blood donor buffy coats. About this clone: Its antigen is still unknown.

Per germline, CDR1 MNHNS and CDR2 SASEGT. Trimming shortened V by 2 bases and J by 6 bases, and 11 bases separated the two germline ends. The CDR3 loop spans 13 amino acids. Assay: immunoSEQ multiplex PCR; the TCRdb copy retains only in-frame clones and omits some. In the table there are approximately 27,000 clones, 81% of which are singletons. Overall study findings and caveats: CD4-sorted patient repertoires seemed more clonal than healthy CD4+ repertoires.

The chain joins TRBV6-1 to TRBJ2-7; no clear D. The sample comprised CD4+ T cells from blood buffy coats. This TCR came from a human donor in good health. The CDR3 nucleotides read TGTGCCAGCAGTGAATTTTCCCTCAGCGAGCAGTACGTC. It specifies CASSEFSLSEQYV.